A single sample gave rise to the 21 T cell receptor beta chains below, sequenced in a study of glioma-infiltrating T cells (dated by TCRdb to 2016 to 2017). Sequencing instrument: Illumina MiSeq. TCR alpha and beta CDR3 regions were amplified with the iRepertoire nested amplicon-rescue multiplex PCR (arm-PCR) platform from RNA. In-frame beta chains were kept once TCRdb had trimmed the public reads at Q25 with fastp and called clones with MiXCR. One record per CDR3 amino acid sequence lists the most common genes and DNA. The sample table shows roughly 100,000 distinct CDR3 sequences, and about 28% are seen once. The leading ten clones occupy 44% of the sample. Specimen: glioma tissue, nonneoplastic brain tissue, or PBMCs (not recorded which). The origin of the receptors is a human donor with low-grade glioma or glioblastoma, undergoing nonglioma brain surgery, or in good health (not recorded which).

This clonotype was seen many times. The CDR3 protein is CSALHRSLVGSPLHF. CDR3 sequence (DNA): TGCAGTGCTCTTCACCGGAGTTTGGTTGGTTCACCCCTCCACTTT. This chain joins TRBV20-1 and TRBJ1-6; D remains unclear. V was pared by 5 bases and J by 9 bases, with 20 bases between. The length of the CDR3 is 15 residues. The germline V gene encodes CDR1 DFQATT and CDR2 SNEGSKA (reference sequence).

Ten or more counts support this clonotype. The chain couples TRBV29-1 to TRBJ1-1; a weak D match, TRBD1 (5 bases). Germline V gene sequence: CDR1 SQVTM, CDR2 ANQGSEA. Trimming left V 6 bases short and J 2 bases short, with 13 bases between. This CDR3 is 13 amino acids long. The CDR3 protein is CSVPGQGNTEAFF. The CDR3 bases are TGCAGCGTCCCTGGGCAGGGCAACACTGAAGCTTTCTTT. Based on the CDR3 plus reference TRBV29-1 and TRBJ1-1, the full variable domain is SAVISQKPSRDICQRGTSLTIQCQVDSQVTMMFWYRQQPGQSLTLIATANQGSEATYESGFVIDKFPISRPNLTFSTLTVSNMSPEDSSIYLCSVPGQGNTEAFFGQGTRLTVV.

This clonotype was observed at least ten times. The chain has TRBV20-1 and TRBJ1-4; the D gene is possibly TRBD1 (6 bases). Between the trimmed V and J ends, which lost 4 bases and 4 bases, there was a span of 10 bases. The CDR3 sequence is 13 residues long. Germline V gene sequence: CDR1 DFQATT, CDR2 SNEGSKA (reference sequence). CDR3: CSAKGGNNEKLFF. CDR3 DNA: TGCAGTGCTAAAGGGGGGAATAATGAAAAACTGTTTTTT.

In regard to this clonotype: At one end the junction does not follow the germline gene, possibly because of a read error. V is TRBV12-3 or TRBV12-4 and J is TRBJ2-1, with a weak D call TRBD1 (6 bases). The CDR3 has 14 amino acids. The DNA of the CDR3 is TGTGCCAGCAGGTTCAGGGGCATCTACAATGGGCAGTTCTTC. This encodes CASRFRGIYNGQFF.

Of note for this clonotype: This could be a read error, since a much larger clone is one nucleotide away. The chain couples TRBV6-1 to TRBJ2-1, with 9 bases aligning to TRBD1. The CDR3 sequence is 15 residues long. Germline V CDR1 and CDR2: MNHNS, SASEGT. The CDR3 DNA reads as TGTGCCAGCAGCTCCGGGACAGGGTTCTACAATGAGGAGTTCTTC. Translating gives CASSSGTGFYNEEFF.

This clonotype appeared many times. The chain links TRBV19 to TRBJ2-7; no clear D. The CDR3 extends over 14 amino acids. V shed 2 bases and J shed 3 bases, with 11 bases lying between them. From germline, CDR1 is LNHDA and CDR2 SQIVND (reference sequence). The CDR3 DNA reads as TGTGCCAGTAGTATATCGGCCTTAGTCTACGAGCAGTACTTC. Translating it yields CASSISALVYEQYF.

Worth noting for this clonotype: The final CDR3 position lacks the conserved phenylalanine or tryptophan, pointing to a likely read error. The V call is TRBV3-1, the J call TRBJ2-1, with 13 positions matching TRBD2. The trim removed 6 bases at V and 4 bases at J, leaving 3 bases unmatched. The CDR3 runs to 15 residues. In germline, CDR1 is LGHDT, CDR2 YNNKEL (reference sequence). CDR3 region: CASSWTSGGYNEQFS. The DNA for the CDR3 is TGTGCCAGCAGTTGGACTAGCGGGGGATACAATGAGCAGTTCTCC.

The chain recombines TRBV20-1 with TRBJ2-1; D might be TRBD2 (6 bases). V was shortened by 6 bases and J by 3 bases, with 12 bases between the two germline ends. The length of the CDR3 is 13 residues. Germline lookup yields CDR1 DFQATT and CDR2 SNEGSKA (reference sequence). DNA for the CDR3: TGCAGTGCAAACCCGGGACTCTACAATGAGCAGTTCTTC. This gives the protein CSANPGLYNEQFF.

The chain links TRBV7-9 to TRBJ2-5; 7 nucleotides align to TRBD2. The CDR3 sequence is 17 residues long. Germline CDR1 reads SEHNR; CDR2 reads FQNEAQ (reference sequence). The trim removed 1 base at V and 6 bases at J, leaving 14 bases unmatched. CDR3: CASSLVSGRGVQKTQYF. In DNA, the CDR3 is TGTGCCAGCAGCTTAGTCTCAGGTCGGGGGGTACAAAAGACCCAGTACTTC.

This clonotype has a single count. CDR3 residues: CSARDPSEEGGSYEQYF. In DNA form, the CDR3 reads TGCAGTGCTAGAGATCCCAGCGAAGAAGGAGGCTCCTACGAGCAGTACTTC. This chain links TRBV20-1 with TRBJ2-7, with D perhaps TRBD2 (5 bases). CDR3 size: 17 residues. From germline, CDR1 is DFQATT and CDR2 SNEGSKA (reference sequence). V was cut by 0 bases and J by 0 bases, with 18 bases left in between.

This clonotype was counted ten times or more. The genes are TRBV3-1 and TRBJ1-1, with D tentatively TRBD1 (5 bases). There are 14 residues in the CDR3. CDR1 LGHDT and CDR2 YNNKEL come from the germline V gene (reference sequence). V was clipped by 5 bases and J by 5 bases, with 15 bases between them. CDR3 nucleotide sequence: TGTGCCAGCAGCTTCTTCTCAGGGTATACTGAAGCTTTCTTT. It encodes CASSFFSGYTEAFF.

This clonotype was observed at least ten times. The chain carries TRBV6-2 or TRBV6-3 and TRBJ2-2, with no clear D. There are 15 residues in the CDR3. V was cut by 4 bases and J by 4 bases, with 13 bases left in between. Germline lookup yields CDR1 MNHEY and CDR2 SVGEGT. Written as DNA, the CDR3 is TGTGCCAGCAGTTTCCAGACCTACGCCACCGGGGAGCTGTTTTTT. It codes for CASSFQTYATGELFF.

V and J are TRBV19 and TRBJ1-1; D gene unclear. The germline CDR1 and CDR2 sequences are LNHDA and SQIVND (reference sequence). The CDR3 has 13 residues. Trimming left V 1 base short and J 4 bases short, with 7 bases between. For the CDR3, the DNA is TGTGCCAGTAGTATAGTGACTATCACTGAAGCTTTCTTT. Residues: CASSIVTITEAFF.

This clonotype was counted at least ten times. The chain joins TRBV20-1 to TRBJ1-6; no firm D call. Trimming took 1 base from V and 7 from J, leaving 5 bases between them. The length of the CDR3 is 12 residues. CDR1 and CDR2 (germline): DFQATT, SNEGSKA (reference sequence). For the CDR3, the DNA is TGCAGTGCTAGAGGAGCCAATTCACCCCTCCACTTT. This translates into CSARGANSPLHF.

This clonotype came up a few times. This sequence joins TRBV29-1 and TRBJ2-1, with D possibly TRBD1 on 5 matching bases. This CDR3 is 16 amino acids long. Germline assignment: CDR1 SQVTM and CDR2 ANQGSEA. V was pared by 4 bases and J by 7 bases, with 23 bases between. The chain's CDR3 is CSVGGMAGSGTNEQFF. CDR3 nucleotides: TGCAGCGTTGGGGGCATGGCAGGGTCGGGTACGAATGAGCAGTTCTTC.

As to this clonotype: A much larger clone differs from this one at a single base, so this may be a read error. V and J are TRBV6-9 and TRBJ1-2; D unresolved. Germline assignment: CDR1 MNHGY and CDR2 SVAAGI. This CDR3 region has 14 residues. The DNA of the CDR3 is TGTGCCTGCAGTTACTACGAGAGCTCAAGTGGCTACACCTTC. Amino acid sequence: CACSYYESSSGYTF.

The chain couples TRBV12-3 or TRBV12-4 to TRBJ1-3; 7 bases are shared with TRBD1. Losses at the gene ends were 0 bases for V and 0 bases for J; bases not matched to a gene: 2. The CDR3 runs 16 residues. CDR3 sequence (DNA): TGTGCCAGCAGTTTAGCGGGACAGACCTCTGGAAACACCATATATTTT. Translation: CASSLAGQTSGNTIYF.

The sample holds one count of this clonotype. A much larger clone lies one base from this, so it may be a read error. The V gene is TRBV7-6, the J gene TRBJ2-3; D is possibly TRBD1 (6 bases). Germline V gives CDR1 SGHVS, CDR2 FNYEAQ. The CDR3 is 14 residues long. The V gene lost 6 bases and the J gene lost 3 bases, with 13 bases spanning the gap. The CDR3 region has the DNA TGTGCCAGCAGTTATCAGGGGATGACAGATACGCAGTATTTT. Residues: CASSYQGMTDTQYF.

The table lists this clonotype with many counts. V is TRBV7-8 and J is TRBJ2-1; possibly TRBD2 for D (5 bases). Trimming took 1 base from V and 11 from J, leaving 15 bases between them. Germline V gives CDR1 SGHVS, CDR2 FQNEAQ. This CDR3 is 14 amino acids long. CDR3 DNA sequence: TGTGCCAGCAGCTTAGGGGTCAGACTAATTCAGCAGTTCTTC. Its translation: CASSLGVRLIQQFF.

About this clonotype: A much larger clonotype is one base distant, so this may be a read error. The chain combines TRBV6-6 with TRBJ1-1; D not resolved. Germline CDR1 reads MNHNY; CDR2 reads SVGAGI (reference sequence). This CDR3 is 15 amino acids long. V was clipped by 7 bases and J by 1 base, with 16 bases between them. CDR3 region: CASMRQSTSNTEAFF. The DNA for the CDR3 is TGTGCCAGCATGCGCCAGTCGACTTCGAACACTGAAGCTTTCTTT.

A word on this clonotype: A much more abundant neighbour one base away suggests this may be a read error. The chain combines TRBV28 with TRBJ2-7, with a possible D match to TRBD2 (6 bases). The CDR3 sequence is 12 residues long. Trimming left V 5 bases short and J 10 bases short, with 15 bases between. CDR1 is MDHEN, CDR2 SYDVKM, per germline. CDR3 residues: CASSTGLGDQYF. CDR3 DNA sequence: TGTGCCAGCAGTACGGGACTGGGCGACCAGTACTTC.